These 9 T cell receptor beta chains originate from one sample sequenced in a study of long-term antiretroviral therapy in people with HIV. Runs used v3.0 of the immunoSEQ assay and were done at survey level. The repertoire was sequenced with immunoSEQ multiplex PCR; TCRdb's copy has only in-frame clones and lacks some. Of 25,000 to 30,000 clones listed, about 82% are singletons. Sequences were derived from unsorted PBMCs, sampled 0.8 years before starting antiretroviral therapy. These receptors all stem from a man younger than 35 with HIV.

The chain links TRBV12-5 to TRBJ1-3; no firm D call. The V end was cut by 1 base, the J end by 4 bases, with 8 bases between. The germline CDR1 and CDR2 sequences are LGHNT and FRNRAP. The CDR3 runs to 14 residues. The CDR3 DNA is TGTGCTAGTGGTTTGGGGAGGGCAGGAAACACCATATATTTT. It codes for CASGLGRAGNTIYF.

The chain combines TRBV6-6 with TRBJ2-7, with D tentatively TRBD1 or TRBD2 (6 bases each). V dropped 2 bases and J dropped 7 bases, with 18 bases sitting between them. CDR1 is MNHNY, CDR2 SVGAGI, per germline (reference sequence). This CDR3 comprises 15 residues. The CDR3 reads CASSYLDMGAGEQYF. The CDR3 nucleotides read TGTGCCAGCAGTTACCTTGATATGGGGGCGGGGGAGCAGTACTTC.

In its sample, this clone was seen once. Germline and junction disagree at one end, which may indicate a read error. V gene TRBV6-1 combines with J gene TRBJ1-2; 7 bases match TRBD1. The germline CDR1 and CDR2 sequences are MNHNS and SASEGT. This CDR3 contains 13 residues. The CDR3 sequence: CASSEAEVTGVMF. DNA for the CDR3: TGTGCCAGCAGTGAAGCGGAAGTAACAGGGGTCATGTTC.

The CDR3 loop is CASSLGTGAYEQYF. The CDR3 DNA is TGTGCCAGCAGCTTAGGGACAGGGGCCTACGAGCAGTACTTC. This chain connects TRBV7-2 to TRBJ2-7; 9 bases agree with TRBD1. This CDR3 spans 14 amino acids. V shed 1 base and J 2 bases; nucleotides not matched to a gene: 0. Germline CDR1 and CDR2: SGHTA and FQGNSA.

The CDR3 nucleotides are TGTGCCAGCAGCTCCGGGGGGACTAGCGGGATCGACGAGCAGTACTTC. It encodes CASSSGGTSGIDEQYF. The rearrangement links TRBV7-2 to TRBJ2-7, with TRBD2 identical over 13 bases. CDR1 is SGHTA and CDR2 is FQGNSA in the germline V gene. After removal of 4 bases from V and 5 bases from J, the junction contained 8 bases not matched to a gene. The CDR3 covers 16 residues.

The chain carries TRBV7-9 and TRBJ2-7, with TRBD2 matching over 10 bases. The V gene end was trimmed by 1 base and the J gene end by 6 bases; junction bases not matched to a gene: 3. The CDR3 extends over 14 amino acids. CDR1 is SEHNR and CDR2 is FQNEAQ in the germline V gene (reference sequence). The CDR3 DNA follows: TGTGCCAGCAGCTTAGAAATAGCGGGAGGCGAGCAGTACTTC. Translated, it gives CASSLEIAGGEQYF.

The chain has TRBV10-1 and TRBJ2-2; 11 bases fit TRBD2. The CDR3 has 18 residues. From germline, CDR1 is WNHNN and CDR2 SYGVQD (reference sequence). Trimming took 7 bases from V and 4 from J; bases not matched to a gene: 14. The CDR3 DNA follows: TGCGCCAGCAATACTAAGGCTAGCGGGAGGTGGATCACCGGGGAGCTGTTTTTT. It codes for CASNTKASGRWITGELFF.

By share, this clone counts as medium-sized. This chain links TRBV25-1 with TRBJ2-7, with 7 bases aligning to TRBD1. The CDR3 length is 11 residues. The V and J ends lost 10 bases and 2 bases, in that order; junction bases with no gene match: 2. CDR1 is MGHDK and CDR2 is SYGVNS in the germline V gene. The CDR3 DNA is TGTGCCACAGGACAGGCCTACGAGCAGTACTTC. Protein: CATGQAYEQYF.

The V gene is TRBV9, the J gene TRBJ2-7; 9 nucleotides match TRBD2. The CDR3 consists of 15 residues. Germline V lookup: CDR1 SGDLS, CDR2 YYNGEE. The J segment lost 3 bases and the V segment lost 0 bases, leaving 4 bases of the junction unmatched. This chain's CDR3 is CASSVVAGGFYEQYF. CDR3 nucleotides: TGTGCCAGCAGCGTAGTCGCGGGGGGGTTCTACGAGCAGTACTTC.